This T cell receptor (beta chain) was captured by sequencing in a study of shared clonotypes between healthy human individuals. Sequenced by immunoSEQ multiplex PCR; TCRdb stores in-frame clones only, minus some. In the table there are over 1.5 million clones, under 99% of which are singletons. Losses at the gene ends were 7 bases for V and 3 bases for J; bases not matched to a gene: 11. The CDR3 contains 15 residues. Germline CDR1 is SQVTM and CDR2 is ANQGSEA. The genes are TRBV29-1 and TRBJ2-3; TRBD2 matches at 9 bases. The sample taken for sequencing was naive CD4+ T cells sorted from blood. Subset specified: CD45RA+ positively selected. This TCR derives from a man aged 25 to 40 in good health. The DNA for the CDR3 is TGCAGCGCCTCATTTACGGGACTAGCAACAGATACGCAGTATTTT. This gives the protein CSASFTGLATDTQYF.